This is a list of T cell receptor beta chains from one sample in a study of T-cell memory formation after mild COVID-19. TCRdb ran MiXCR on the 5' RACE reads and lists one entry per CDR3 protein. This table holds some 120,000 distinct CDR3 sequences, 15% to 20% found once. What was sequenced was PBMCs or a T cell subset sorted from them (not recorded which). These TCRs come from a man younger than 35 who had mild COVID-19 (a few samples of this study predate the infection). Cell type and time point are not known. Both conserved end residues are part of each CDR3. A D gene is named only where the DNA matches it firmly. Only part of the rows carry a size: once, few, many, or a class if the clone is expanded.

J: TRBJ1-1; D: .; size: few; V: TRBV20-1; CDR3: CSAQPDRNTEAFF; DNA: TGCAGTGCTCAACCGGACAGGAACACTGAAGCTTTCTTT
J: TRBJ2-5; D: TRBD1; size: many; V: TRBV10-3; CDR3: CAAHRDREETQYF; DNA: TGTGCCGCCCATCGGGACAGAGAAGAGACCCAGTACTTC
J: TRBJ2-1; D: .; size: medium-sized; V: TRBV12-3/TRBV12-4; CDR3: CASSPGTINEQFF; DNA: TGTGCCAGCAGCCCTGGGACAATCAATGAGCAGTTCTTC
J: TRBJ2-1; D: .; size: few; V: TRBV7-9; CDR3: CASSSGTPRFF; DNA: TGTGCCAGCAGCTCCGGGACACCGCGGTTCTTC
J: TRBJ1-1; D: TRBD1; size: .; V: TRBV12-3/TRBV12-4; CDR3: CASTTGEITEAFF; DNA: TGTGCCAGCACTACAGGGGAAATAACTGAAGCTTTCTTT
J: TRBJ2-3; D: TRBD1; size: few; V: TRBV11-2; CDR3: CASSFRTGGWTDTQYF; DNA: TGTGCCAGCAGCTTTAGAACAGGGGGCTGGACAGATACGCAGTATTTT
J: TRBJ1-1; D: .; size: .; V: TRBV5-5; CDR3: CASSFSPNTEAFF; DNA: TGTGCCAGCAGCTTTAGCCCCAACACTGAAGCTTTCTTT
J: TRBJ2-4; D: .; size: .; V: TRBV7-2; CDR3: CASSLGGLAKNIQYF; DNA: TGTGCCAGCAGCTTAGGGGGGCTAGCCAAAAACATTCAGTACTTC
J: TRBJ2-2; D: TRBD1; size: .; V: TRBV24-1; CDR3: CATQGQGGPGELFF; DNA: TGTGCCACCCAGGGACAGGGAGGTCCCGGGGAGCTGTTTTTT
J: TRBJ1-5; D: .; size: once; V: TRBV21-1; CDR3: CASSKQGGDQPQHF; DNA: TGTGCCAGCAGCAAACAAGGGGGGGATCAGCCCCAGCATTTT
J: TRBJ1-2; D: TRBD1; size: .; V: TRBV7-2; CDR3: CASSRQGAVYGYTF; DNA: TGTGCCAGCAGCCGACAGGGGGCTGTATATGGCTACACCTTC
J: TRBJ1-6; D: .; size: few; V: TRBV5-8; CDR3: CASSLAGAYNSPLHF; DNA: TGTGCCAGCAGCTTGGCTGGAGCGTATAATTCACCCCTCCACTTT
J: TRBJ2-1; D: .; size: .; V: TRBV12-3/TRBV12-4; CDR3: CASYRRGATYNEQFF; DNA: TGTGCCAGCTATCGAAGGGGGGCGACATACAATGAGCAGTTCTTC
J: TRBJ1-2; D: TRBD1; size: .; V: TRBV29-1; CDR3: CSVTKDRDGYTF; DNA: TGCAGCGTTACCAAGGACAGGGATGGCTACACCTTC
J: TRBJ2-5; D: TRBD2; size: .; V: TRBV2; CDR3: CASSVGERGGQTQYF; DNA: TGTGCCAGCAGTGTGGGCGAGCGGGGGGGCCAGACCCAGTACTTC
J: TRBJ1-4; D: TRBD1; size: .; V: TRBV7-9; CDR3: CASSFRRGLSNEKLFF; DNA: TGTGCCAGCAGCTTCCGCAGGGGGCTTTCGAATGAAAAACTGTTTTTT
J: TRBJ2-1; D: TRBD2; size: .; V: TRBV9; CDR3: CASSVAPSGTYNEQFF; DNA: TGTGCCAGCAGCGTAGCTCCCAGCGGGACCTACAATGAGCAGTTCTTC
J: TRBJ1-2; D: .; size: .; V: TRBV12-3/TRBV12-4; CDR3: CASSRQDRWSTF; DNA: TGTGCCAGCAGTCGACAGGACCGCTGGAGCACCTTC
J: TRBJ1-2; D: .; size: few; V: TRBV7-2; CDR3: CASSPRGQLGYTF; DNA: TGTGCCAGCAGCCCCCGAGGGCAGCTCGGCTACACCTTC
J: TRBJ1-1; D: .; size: .; V: TRBV20-1; CDR3: CSAPDPRVLGTEAFF; DNA: TGCAGTGCCCCAGACCCCAGGGTCTTGGGGACTGAAGCTTTCTTT
J: TRBJ2-2; D: .; size: .; V: TRBV28; CDR3: CASGSGFTGELFF; DNA: TGTGCCAGCGGCTCGGGGTTCACCGGGGAGCTGTTTTTT
J: TRBJ2-5; D: TRBD2; size: .; V: TRBV28; CDR3: CASGGVEETQYF; DNA: TGTGCCAGCGGGGGGGTAGAAGAGACCCAGTACTTC
J: TRBJ2-5; D: .; size: few; V: TRBV2; CDR3: CASNLARSYQETQYF; DNA: TGTGCCAGCAACCTTGCCCGGTCATACCAAGAGACCCAGTACTTC
J: TRBJ2-5; D: .; size: few; V: TRBV5-5; CDR3: CASSIRREETQYF; DNA: TGTGCCAGCAGCATTAGACGAGAGGAGACCCAGTACTTC
J: TRBJ1-1; D: .; size: .; V: TRBV9; CDR3: CASSARTAMNTEAFF; DNA: TGTGCCAGCAGCGCCCGGACAGCCATGAACACTGAAGCTTTCTTT
J: TRBJ2-2; D: .; size: .; V: TRBV4-3; CDR3: CASSQDQGAGELFF; DNA: TGCGCCAGCAGCCAAGATCAGGGTGCCGGGGAGCTGTTTTTT
J: TRBJ2-1; D: .; size: few; V: TRBV5-1; CDR3: CASSLEVSAIDEQFF; DNA: TGCGCCAGCAGCTTGGAGGTTAGCGCAATCGATGAGCAGTTCTTC
J: TRBJ2-2; D: .; size: many; V: TRBV7-9; CDR3: CASSLDAGELFF; DNA: TGTGCCAGCAGCTTAGATGCCGGGGAGCTGTTTTTT
J: TRBJ1-5; D: .; size: few; V: TRBV2; CDR3: CASIRDSNQPQHF; DNA: TGTGCCAGCATTCGGGACAGCAATCAGCCCCAGCATTTT
J: TRBJ2-2; D: .; size: few; V: TRBV11-3; CDR3: CASSLDINTGELFF; DNA: TGTGCCAGCAGCTTGGACATCAACACCGGGGAGCTGTTTTTT
J: TRBJ2-3; D: .; size: .; V: TRBV20-1; CDR3: CSARDGRGTDTQYF; DNA: TGCAGTGCTAGAGATGGGCGGGGCACAGATACGCAGTATTTT
J: TRBJ2-7; D: TRBD1; size: many; V: TRBV18; CDR3: CASSPDQVTGFKQYF; DNA: TGTGCCAGCTCACCCGACCAGGTGACAGGGTTCAAGCAGTACTTC
J: TRBJ2-1; D: .; size: few; V: TRBV5-4; CDR3: CASSLQGNSYNEQFF; DNA: TGTGCCAGCAGCTTGCAGGGGAACTCCTACAATGAGCAGTTCTTC